This T cell receptor beta chain was identified during a study of T-cell reconstitution after alpha-beta-depleted transplantation in children. Whole-study findings and limits: One year after transplant, T-cell counts and diversity came mostly from newly produced T cells.

Unique molecular identifiers tagged the TCRbeta library. MiXCR was run by TCRdb on the PCR reads, yielding one entry per CDR3 protein. The table shows 90,000 to 100,000 distinct CDR3 sequences, with 20% to 25% occurring only once. Worth noting for this clonotype: No antigen is known for it.

The clonotype comes from a boy between 2 and 10 years old with acute lymphoblastic leukemia, due to receive a stem cell transplant. Material: PBMCs, obtained before TCRalphabeta/CD19-depleted stem cell transplant.

The CDR3 region is CASSYQAGPETQYF. CDR3 DNA sequence: TGTGCCAGCAGTTACCAGGCCGGGCCCGAGACCCAGTACTTC. V gene TRBV28 combines with J gene TRBJ2-5, with no clear D. CDR1 and CDR2 (germline): MDHEN, SYDVKM. The CDR3 consists of 14 residues. V was trimmed by 4 bases and J by 5 bases, leaving 14 bases between them.